Below are 9 T cell receptor beta chains sequenced from a single sample in a study of pediatric ulcerative colitis. This table comes from immunoSEQ multiplex PCR, and its TCRdb copy is limited to in-frame clones, with some not included. The data show 57,000 or so clones, over 80% seen once. The sample taken for sequencing was blood. The receptors were gathered from a boy between 10 and 17 years old who was a control in a study of pediatric ulcerative colitis.

This clone has only a few counts. The rearrangement uses TRBV2 and TRBJ1-5; D remains unclear. The CDR3 sequence is 15 residues long. V gave up 4 bases and J gave up 0 bases, with 10 bases separating them. Germline V gene data show CDR1 as SNHLY and CDR2 as FYNNEI. CDR3 protein: CASSVNSHSNQPQHF. CDR3 coding DNA: TGTGCCAGCAGTGTCAACAGTCATAGCAATCAGCCCCAGCATTTT. The entire variable domain, with the rest obtained from reference TRBV2 and TRBJ1-5, is as follows: EPEVTQTPSHQVTQMGQEVILRCVPISNHLYFYWYRQILGQKVEFLVSFYNNEISEKSEIFDDQFSVERPDGSNFTLKIRSTKLEDSAMYFCASSVNSHSNQPQHFGDGTRLSIL.

The chain recombines TRBV7-9 with TRBJ2-5, with TRBD2 matching over 10 bases. This CDR3 is 18 amino acids long. Germline loops: CDR1 SEHNR, CDR2 FQNEAQ (reference sequence). V shed 4 bases and J 1 base; nucleotides not matched to a gene: 12. CDR3 nucleotides: TGTGCCAGCAGCTCAACTAGCGGGAACGTACTGGGCCAAGAGACCCAGTACTTC. It codes for CASSSTSGNVLGQETQYF.

The chain has TRBV6-5 and TRBJ1-1; weak D call: TRBD1 (5 bases). Trimming left V 6 bases short and J 1 base short, with 9 bases between. The length of the CDR3 is 13 residues. The germline V gene encodes CDR1 MNHEY and CDR2 SVGAGI. CDR3: CASSPGPNTEAFF. In nucleotides, the CDR3 is TGTGCCAGCAGCCCGGGACCGAACACTGAAGCTTTCTTT.

V gene TRBV25-1 combines with J gene TRBJ2-5; 8 bases line up with TRBD1. CDR1 and CDR2 from the germline V gene are MGHDK and SYGVNS. This CDR3 region has 16 residues. Germline trimming cut 3 bases from V and 3 bases from J; bases unmatched to any gene: 9. The CDR3 protein is CASSEAQGAGEETQYF. CDR3 sequence (DNA): TGTGCCAGCAGTGAGGCTCAGGGGGCTGGGGAAGAGACCCAGTACTTC. Drawing the rest from reference TRBV25-1 and TRBJ2-5, the complete variable domain is EADIYQTPRYLVIGTGKKITLECSQTMGHDKMYWYQQDPGMELHLIHYSYGVNSTEKGDLSSESTVSRIRTEHFPLTLESARPSHTSQYLCASSEAQGAGEETQYFGPGTRLLVL.

The CDR3 loop is CASSWDRASGNTIYF. DNA of the CDR3: TGTGCCAGTAGTTGGGACAGGGCGTCTGGAAACACCATATATTTT. The rearrangement joins TRBV19 to TRBJ1-3; the match to TRBD1 covers 9 bases. The germline gives CDR1 LNHDA, CDR2 SQIVND (reference sequence). CDR3 size: 15 residues. The trim removed 5 bases at V and 1 base at J, leaving 3 bases unmatched.

This chain links TRBV30 with TRBJ1-4, with D unclear. With 0 bases removed from V and 7 bases from J, the gap between germline ends came to 18 bases. The CDR3 has 16 amino acids. Germline lookup yields CDR1 GTSNPN and CDR2 SVGIG (reference sequence). The DNA of the CDR3 is TGTGCCTGGAGTGTTGGCCGTTTTCTGGGAGGTGAAAAACTGTTTTTT. Translated: CAWSVGRFLGGEKLFF.

The CDR3 sequence is CASSRDRAYNEQFF. Here the CDR3 DNA reads TGTGCCAGCAGCCGGGACAGGGCCTACAATGAGCAGTTCTTC. The chain combines TRBV25-1 with TRBJ2-1, with 9 bases that match TRBD1. CDR1 MGHDK and CDR2 SYGVNS come from the germline V gene. V shed 6 bases and J 2 bases; nucleotides not matched to a gene: 2. This CDR3 has 14 amino acids.

CDR3 residues: CASSYVQGNNQPQHF. The CDR3 DNA sequence: TGTGCCAGTAGTTACGTACAGGGAAACAATCAGCCCCAGCATTTT. The rearrangement joins TRBV19 to TRBJ1-5, with a possible D match to TRBD1 (6 bases). The germline V gene has CDR1 LNHDA and CDR2 SQIVND (reference sequence). This CDR3 contains 15 residues. Trimming cost V 5 bases and J 3 bases, with 14 bases left between them.

This chain links TRBV29-1 with TRBJ2-1; possibly TRBD2 for D (6 bases). Deletions cut 6 bases from V and 6 bases from J, with 15 bases between. Germline lookup yields CDR1 SQVTM and CDR2 ANQGSEA. The CDR3 is 13 residues long. The CDR3 protein is CSVATTRFNEQFF. The CDR3 DNA sequence: TGCAGCGTCGCCACGACTAGATTCAATGAGCAGTTCTTC.